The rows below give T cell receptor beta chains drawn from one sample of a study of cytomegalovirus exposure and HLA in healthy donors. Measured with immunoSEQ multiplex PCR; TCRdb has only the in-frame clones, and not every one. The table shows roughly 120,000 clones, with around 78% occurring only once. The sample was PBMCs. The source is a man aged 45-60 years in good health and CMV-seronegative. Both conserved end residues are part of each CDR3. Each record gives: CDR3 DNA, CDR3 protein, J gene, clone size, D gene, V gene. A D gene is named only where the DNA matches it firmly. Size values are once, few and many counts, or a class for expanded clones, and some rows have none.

cdr3_nt: TGTGCCAGTGGACAAACTTCCGGGACTAGCGGGGAGGAGACCCAGTACTTC; cdr3_aa: CASGQTSGTSGEETQYF; j_call: TRBJ2-5; clone_size: .; d_call: TRBD2; v_call: TRBV19
cdr3_nt: TGTGCCAGTGCCAACAGGGTTCTTCAGCCCCAGCATTTT; cdr3_aa: CASANRVLQPQHF; j_call: TRBJ1-5; clone_size: .; d_call: .; v_call: TRBV19
cdr3_nt: TGTGCCAGCAGCCCAAGATATAGCCTAGCGGGCACAGATACGCAGTATTTT; cdr3_aa: CASSPRYSLAGTDTQYF; j_call: TRBJ2-3; clone_size: .; d_call: TRBD2; v_call: TRBV14
cdr3_nt: TGTGCCAGTAGTATATGGGGGTCTAGCGGAACCTACGAGCAGTACTTC; cdr3_aa: CASSIWGSSGTYEQYF; j_call: TRBJ2-7; clone_size: .; d_call: TRBD2; v_call: TRBV19
cdr3_nt: TGTGCCAGCAGCCAAGACAGGGGAGCTTTCTTT; cdr3_aa: CASSQDRGAFF; j_call: TRBJ1-1; clone_size: .; d_call: TRBD1; v_call: TRBV7-9
cdr3_nt: TGTGCCAGCAGTCCCCGGGGTAGCATCACCCCCCAAGAGACCCAGTACTTC; cdr3_aa: CASSPRGSITPQETQYF; j_call: TRBJ2-5; clone_size: .; d_call: .; v_call: TRBV28
cdr3_nt: TGTGCCAGCAACAGGGACAGTAGAGAGACCCAGTACTTC; cdr3_aa: CASNRDSRETQYF; j_call: TRBJ2-5; clone_size: .; d_call: TRBD1; v_call: TRBV2
cdr3_nt: TGTGCCAGCTCACCCGGACAGGGGGCGGTGGGCTATGGCTACACCTTC; cdr3_aa: CASSPGQGAVGYGYTF; j_call: TRBJ1-2; clone_size: .; d_call: TRBD1; v_call: TRBV18
cdr3_nt: TGTTCCAGCAGTCTACTGACTAGCGGGGTTTCCGAGCAGTACTTC; cdr3_aa: CSSSLLTSGVSEQYF; j_call: TRBJ2-7; clone_size: .; d_call: TRBD2; v_call: TRBV7-9
cdr3_nt: TGTGCCAGTAGGGCTGACAGGGGCTCCCGAGGCTACACCTTC; cdr3_aa: CASRADRGSRGYTF; j_call: TRBJ1-2; clone_size: .; d_call: TRBD1; v_call: TRBV19
cdr3_nt: TGCGCCAGCAGCTTGTCGGGGGAGACGGCACCCCTCCACTTT; cdr3_aa: CASSLSGETAPLHF; j_call: TRBJ1-6; clone_size: once; d_call: .; v_call: TRBV5-1
cdr3_nt: TGTGCCATCAGTGAGAGTCAGGGGGGTAATGGGGCTGAGCAGTTCTTC; cdr3_aa: CAISESQGGNGAEQFF; j_call: TRBJ2-1; clone_size: .; d_call: .; v_call: TRBV10-3
cdr3_nt: TGTGCCAGCAGTGGGCGGGACGCCGAAGAGACCCAGTACTTC; cdr3_aa: CASSGRDAEETQYF; j_call: TRBJ2-5; clone_size: .; d_call: .; v_call: TRBV2
cdr3_nt: TGTGCCAGCAGAATGACAGGGACGGATAATTCACCCCTCCACTTT; cdr3_aa: CASRMTGTDNSPLHF; j_call: TRBJ1-6; clone_size: few; d_call: TRBD1; v_call: TRBV6-5
cdr3_nt: TGTGCCAGCAGCGAACGGGTCGTACTTAACGCGGGCAATGAGCAGTTCTTC; cdr3_aa: CASSERVVLNAGNEQFF; j_call: TRBJ2-1; clone_size: .; d_call: .; v_call: TRBV11-2
cdr3_nt: TGTGCCACAGGACGGGAAAAGAGCTCTGGAAACACCATATACTTT; cdr3_aa: CATGREKSSGNTIYF; j_call: TRBJ1-3; clone_size: .; d_call: .; v_call: TRBV10-3
cdr3_nt: TGTGCCAGCAGTGCCTTAACAGGGGGCTTTGGCTACACCTTC; cdr3_aa: CASSALTGGFGYTF; j_call: TRBJ1-2; clone_size: .; d_call: TRBD1; v_call: TRBV6-4
cdr3_nt: TGTGCCAGCAGCCATTCAGGGAACAACTATGGCTACACCTTC; cdr3_aa: CASSHSGNNYGYTF; j_call: TRBJ1-2; clone_size: .; d_call: .; v_call: TRBV5-4